This T cell receptor (beta chain) was sequenced in a study of T cells in Graves' hyperthyroidism and ophthalmopathy. The CDR3 has 15 amino acids. The ends lost 2 bases at V and 7 bases at J; junction bases unmatched: 4. This clonotype was observed at least ten times. Regions amplified from RNA transcripts were the TCR beta CDR3 regions. First-round RT-PCR with HTBI primers amplified the TCR CDR3 region. TCRdb re-called the multiplex PCR reads with MiXCR, one entry per CDR3 protein. Of 550,000 to 650,000 distinct CDR3 sequences in the sample, approximately 13% are singletons; the top ten hold about 5.8%.

The sample was blood. The chain recombines TRBV12-3 or TRBV12-4 with TRBJ2-2; 10 bases map to TRBD2. The TCR sequence derives from a woman aged 25 to 39 with Graves' hyperthyroidism that later progressed to Graves' ophthalmopathy. CDR3 DNA: TGTGCCAGCAGTTTAACTAGCGGGAAGGGCGGGGAGCTGTTTTTT. Translating gives CASSLTSGKGGELFF.